This T cell receptor (beta chain) is from a study of T cell repertoires in cytomegalovirus infection. Study-level points and caveats: CMV-specific HLA-C-restricted TCR beta clonotypes dominated the ex vivo response.

This CDR3 contains 14 residues. In germline, CDR1 is MDHEN, CDR2 SYDVKM. Trimming removed 3 bases from V and 5 bases from J; junction bases left unmatched: 7. TCRdb fed the reads into MiXCR, producing one record per CDR3 protein. The sample yields 110,000 to 150,000 distinct CDR3 sequences, approximately 30% seen once. The table lists this clonotype with many counts. Antigen: not known. The V call is TRBV28, the J call TRBJ2-7; TRBD1 matches 7 bases. Source: CD8+ T cells from cultured PBMCs, taken from culture after CMV antigen stimulation. The clonotype was recovered from a human donor in good health (CMV status not recorded). Some clones in this sample may be carry-over from other donors' samples. CDR3 nucleotide sequence: TGTGCCAGCAGTTTTATCGACAGGGCCGACGAGCAGTACTTC. It translates to CASSFIDRADEQYF. The full variable domain, its missing parts supplied by reference TRBV28 and TRBJ2-7, is DVKVTQSSRYLVKRTGEKVFLECVQDMDHENMFWYRQDPGLGLRLIYFSYDVKMKEKGDIPEGYSVSREKKERFSLILESASTNQTSMYLCASSFIDRADEQYFGPGTRLTVT.